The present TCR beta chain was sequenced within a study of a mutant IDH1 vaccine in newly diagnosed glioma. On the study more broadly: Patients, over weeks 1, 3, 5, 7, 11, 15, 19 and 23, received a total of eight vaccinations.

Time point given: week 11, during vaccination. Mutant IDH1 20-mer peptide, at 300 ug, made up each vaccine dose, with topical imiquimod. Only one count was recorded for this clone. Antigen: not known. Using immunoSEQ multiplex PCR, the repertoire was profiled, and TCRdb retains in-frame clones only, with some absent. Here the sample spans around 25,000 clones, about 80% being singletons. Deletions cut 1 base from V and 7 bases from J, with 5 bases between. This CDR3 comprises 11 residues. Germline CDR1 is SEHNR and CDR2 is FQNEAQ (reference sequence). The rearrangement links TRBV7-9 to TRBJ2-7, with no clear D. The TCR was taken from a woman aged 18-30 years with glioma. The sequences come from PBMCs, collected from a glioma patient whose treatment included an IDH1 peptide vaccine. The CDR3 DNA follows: TGTGCCAGCAGCTTAGTAGGGGAGCAGTACTTC. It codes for CASSLVGEQYF.